This TCR beta chain stems from a study of T-cell memory formation after mild COVID-19 (dated by TCRdb to the early 2020s). Regarding the complete study: TCR sequence clusters from the two donors were largely donor specific. Longitudinal TCRalpha and TCRbeta repertoire sequencing tracked T-cell clones expanding and contracting after mild COVID-19 in a couple of donors. The cohort was made up of two young adult volunteers, one female and one male, who were previously healthy.

This clonotype has just a few counts. There is no known antigen for this receptor. No much larger clone exists at a distance of one base, and base qualities are not known. The instrument given in TCRdb is Illumina NovaSeq 6000. Using 5'RACE with constant-segment primers, TCRalpha and TCRbeta cDNA libraries were constructed, with sample barcodes and unique molecular identifiers added in the process. Trizol reagent was used to extract RNA from every sample. Amplification of the libraries took two PCR steps, and the second step added a second sample barcode plus Illumina TruSeq adapters. The libraries were sequenced on an Illumina NovaSeq using 2 x 150 bp paired-end reads. In the original analysis: The reads were demultiplexed and collapsed into UMI-guided consensus sequences using migec v1.2.7. Using mixcr v2.1.11, the UMI consensuses were aligned to TRA and TRB V and J templates and assembled into clonotypes. Expanded or contracted clonotypes were those called significant by both edgeR and NoisET, with noise models trained on biological replicates. For edgeR calls, the cutoffs were a false discovery rate-adjusted p below 0.01 and a log2 fold-change threshold of 1. As an exploratory analysis of dynamics, max-normalized trajectories of the 1000 most abundant clonotypes were examined with PCA combined with hierarchical clustering. The CD4 or CD8 phenotype of responding clones was assigned using the separately sequenced CD4+ and CD8+ repertoires. TCRdb reprocessing: public reads trimmed at Q25 with fastp, clones called with MiXCR, in-frame beta chains kept. Every distinct CDR3 protein forms one entry, paired with its most common genes and DNA. These V and J calls derive from TCRdb rather than the authors' analysis. The sample yields about 110,000 distinct CDR3 sequences; around an eighth were counted once. The ten largest clones represent about 39% of the sample.

PBMCs were isolated by Ficoll-Paque density gradient centrifugation. As encoded in the germline V gene, CDR1 is SGHVS while CDR2 is FNYEAQ. Here V drops 3 bases and J drops 4 bases, and the junction holds 5 bases not matched to any gene. The CDR3 numbers 14 residues from cysteine through phenylalanine. Of the read, only the CDR3 DNA is kept; its 42 bases are in frame from base 1. Points the paper makes about the study in general: Only two mild cases were covered in the study, and larger cohorts including severe cases with pre-infection samples were considered necessary. Whether the second-wave clones peaking on day 37 were SARS-CoV-2 specific was not confirmed. Balanced CD4/CD8 phenotypes were observed for clones contracting from day 15 to 85, whereas a bias towards CD4+ was observed for a second wave of clones expanding from day 15 to 37. Some responding clones were found in pre-infection memory, which suggests that pre-existing cross-reactive memory T cells took part in the SARS-CoV-2 response. Contracting CD4+ clones were located mainly in the CM and EM memory subsets, whereas CD8+ clones were found to be enriched in EMRA.

This clonotype originated in a man younger than 30 who had mild COVID-19 (a few samples of this study predate the infection). The sample titles of this study are shuffled in the database, so cell type and time point are left out; the donor was told from shared clones. Sequencing input: PBMCs or a T cell subset sorted from them (not recorded which). The chain joins TRBV7-6 to TRBJ2-7; TRBD1 aligns with 8 central bases. The CDR3 amino acid sequence is: CASSFGQGPYEQYF. Here is the DNA: TGTGCCAGCAGCTTCGGACAGGGACCTTACGAGCAGTACTTC. With the rest looked up from the reference TRBV7-6 and TRBJ2-7 genes rather than sequenced, the full variable domain is GAGVSQSPRYKVTKRGQDVALRCDPISGHVSLYWYRQALGQGPEFLTYFNYEAQQDKSGLPNDRFSAERPEGSISTLTIQRTEQRDSAMYRCASSFGQGPYEQYFGPGTRLTVT.